This TCR beta chain is drawn from a study of blood T cell repertoires in COVID-19. CDR1 and CDR2 from the germline V gene are GTSNPN and SVGIG (reference sequence). This CDR3 spans 13 amino acids. Deletions cut 2 bases from V and 8 bases from J, with 15 bases between. Per the study methods: Using reference gene primer amplification, nucleated cell counts were estimated. Clones were sequenced by immunoSEQ multiplex PCR, and TCRdb holds only the in-frame ones, with some missing. The V and J calls and the clone size are those of that table, but D and trimming were determined from the DNA. The repertoire consists of about 210,000 clones, with approximately 91% occurring once and the leading ten covering 0.72%.

The J gene is TRBJ1-1, the V gene TRBV30, with D unresolved. This TCR derives from a man in his forties or fifties with acute or convalescent COVID-19. Sequenced input: peripheral blood. The CDR3 loop reads CAWSFLMGAEAFF. The DNA for the CDR3 is TGTGCCTGGAGTTTTCTCATGGGAGCCGAAGCTTTCTTT.